This T cell receptor beta chain was documented in a study of CD8+ T cells in alopecia areata. Study outcomes and limitations: Tofacitinib significantly decreased scalp clonality and expanded CD8+ clones among top 100. Baseline CD8+ expansion's link to response remains uncertain, as there was one nonresponder.

Regarding this clone: The antigen is unknown. Given a far larger clone just one base away, this is likely a sequencing read error.

CDR1 and CDR2 from the germline V gene are PRHDT and FYEKMQ (reference sequence). This CDR3 is 13 amino acids long. The treatment is: oral pan-JAK inhibitor, 5-10 mg twice daily. Collected material from alopecia areata patients comprised lesional scalp punch biopsies and peripheral blood. It was cDNA, reverse transcribed from extracted RNA, that served as the sequencing template. Produced via immunoSEQ multiplex PCR; TCRdb's table is partial and in-frame only. The sample consists of tens of thousands of clones, about 30% of them appearing once. The input for sequencing was CD8+ T cells sorted from blood, taken at week 4, from a patient treated with tofacitinib. The sequence was collected from a human donor with alopecia areata. This rearrangement joins TRBV13 to TRBJ2-5; D is ambiguous. The CDR3 coding sequence is TGCGCCAGCAGCCCTTTTCAGCGAGAGACCCGGTACTTC. Its protein product is CASSPFQRETRYF.